The rows below give T cell receptor beta chains drawn from one sample of a study of cytomegalovirus exposure and HLA in healthy donors. The protocol was immunoSEQ multiplex PCR, while the TCRdb copy is restricted to in-frame clones and leaves out a portion. The sample lists about 95,000 clones, roughly four fifths seen once, with more than 3% in the top ten. The specimen sequenced was PBMCs. The receptors stem from a man aged 25 to 45 in good health and CMV-seropositive. Both conserved end residues are part of each CDR3. Fields, in order: D gene, V gene, J gene, CDR3 protein, CDR3 DNA. D genes are given only for firm matches.

>NA|TRBV2|TRBJ2-5
CASSGSGLRLETQYF
TGTGCCAGCAGCGGATCAGGGTTGAGATTAGAGACCCAGTACTTC
>NA|TRBV5-1|TRBJ2-3
CASSFAGVEDTDTQYF
TGCGCCAGCAGTTTTGCCGGGGTGGAGGACACAGATACGCAGTATTTT
>NA|TRBV7-8|TRBJ2-7
CASSLRGSGRLTYEQYF
TGTGCCAGCAGCTTAAGGGGCAGCGGGCGCCTGACCTACGAGCAGTACTTC
>TRBD1|TRBV6-1|TRBJ1-1
CASNRQGLKETEAFF
TGTGCCAGCAATAGACAGGGGCTAAAGGAGACTGAAGCTTTCTTT
>NA|TRBV28|TRBJ1-1
CASSEVEAFF
TGTGCCAGCAGCGAGGTGGAAGCTTTCTTT
>NA|TRBV7-2|TRBJ1-2
CASSFYRGGAYGYTF
TGTGCCAGCAGTTTTTATCGGGGGGGGGCCTATGGCTACACCTTC
>NA|TRBV6-1|TRBJ2-2
CASSDGGSGELFF
TGTGCCAGCAGTGATGGAGGGTCCGGGGAGCTGTTTTTT
>TRBD1|TRBV10-3|TRBJ1-4
CAIRTGNNEKLFF
TGTGCCATCAGGACAGGGAATAATGAAAAACTGTTTTTT
>TRBD1|TRBV28|TRBJ2-7
CASVRDRVNEQYF
TGTGCCAGTGTCCGGGACAGGGTAAACGAGCAGTACTTC
>NA|TRBV6-5|TRBJ2-7
CASSYDSVSYEQYF
TGTGCCAGCAGTTACGATAGTGTCTCCTACGAGCAGTACTTC
>NA|TRBV4-3|TRBJ2-7
CASSQDLMSSYEQYF
TGCGCCAGCAGCCAAGATCTTATGAGCTCCTACGAGCAGTACTTC
>NA|TRBV6-6|TRBJ2-1
CASSYSIRGEQFF
TGTGCCAGCAGTTACTCGATTCGGGGTGAGCAGTTCTTC
>NA|TRBV5-4|TRBJ1-3
CASSPAGINTIYF
TGTGCCAGCAGCCCGGCAGGAATAAACACCATATATTTT
>TRBD1|TRBV5-6|TRBJ2-7
CASSLGDRGLEQYF
TGTGCCAGCAGCCTAGGGGACAGGGGGCTCGAGCAGTACTTC
>NA|TRBV29-1|TRBJ1-2
CSATTGSGLYGYTF
TGCAGCGCAACAACAGGGTCCGGACTCTATGGCTACACCTTC
>TRBD2|TRBV14|TRBJ2-1
CASSYSGRARMFF
TGTGCCAGCAGCTACAGCGGGAGGGCCCGAATGTTCTTC
>NA|TRBV18|TRBJ2-7
CASSASGEQYF
TGTGCCAGCTCAGCGTCGGGCGAGCAGTACTTC
>TRBD1|TRBV6-5|TRBJ1-6
CASSRTGNNSPLHF
TGTGCCAGCAGTCGGACAGGGAATAATTCACCCCTCCACTTT
>NA|TRBV5-3|TRBJ1-2
CARSSLQDSNYGYTF
TGTGCCAGAAGCTCGCTACAGGATTCTAACTATGGCTACACCTTC
>NA|TRBV11-2|TRBJ1-2
CASSLGGGRYFNYGYTF
TGTGCCAGCAGCTTAGGAGGCGGCCGATACTTTAACTATGGCTACACCTTC
>NA|TRBV27|TRBJ2-3
CASSLIGTDTQYF
TGTGCCAGCAGTTTAATAGGCACAGATACGCAGTATTTT
>TRBD1|TRBV10-3|TRBJ2-1
CAISQGALSYNEQFF
TGTGCCATTTCACAGGGGGCCCTCTCCTACAATGAGCAGTTCTTC
>TRBD1|TRBV7-2|TRBJ2-7
CASSPDRGYEQYF
TGTGCCAGCAGCCCCGACAGGGGATACGAGCAGTACTTC
>NA|TRBV6-5|TRBJ2-3
CASSYEFADTQYF
TGTGCCAGCAGTTACGAGTTTGCGGATACGCAGTATTTT
>NA|TRBV9|TRBJ2-2
CASSQEGQTTRELFF
TGTGCCAGCAGCCAGGAAGGTCAGACCACCCGGGAGCTGTTTTTT
>NA|TRBV28|TRBJ1-5
CASSLPGDGQPQHF
TGTGCCAGCAGTTTACCGGGAGACGGGCAGCCCCAGCATTTT
>TRBD1|TRBV6-1|TRBJ1-5
CASMKRGGRQPQHF
TGTGCCAGCATGAAACGAGGGGGCCGGCAGCCCCAGCATTTT
>NA|TRBV7-2|TRBJ1-2
CASSVGQNYGYTF
TGTGCCAGCAGCGTAGGACAGAACTATGGCTACACCTTC